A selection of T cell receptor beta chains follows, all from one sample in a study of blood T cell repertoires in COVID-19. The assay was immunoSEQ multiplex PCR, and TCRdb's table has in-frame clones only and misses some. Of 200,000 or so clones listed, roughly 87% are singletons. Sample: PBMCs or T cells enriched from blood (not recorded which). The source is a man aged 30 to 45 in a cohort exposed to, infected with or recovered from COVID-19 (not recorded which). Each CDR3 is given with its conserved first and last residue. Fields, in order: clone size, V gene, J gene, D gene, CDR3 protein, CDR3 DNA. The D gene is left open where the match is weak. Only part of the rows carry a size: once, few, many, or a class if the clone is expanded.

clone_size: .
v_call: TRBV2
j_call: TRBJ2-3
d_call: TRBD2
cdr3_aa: CASRGLAGGYDTQYF
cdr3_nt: TGTGCCAGCAGAGGACTAGCGGGAGGGTACGATACGCAGTATTTT

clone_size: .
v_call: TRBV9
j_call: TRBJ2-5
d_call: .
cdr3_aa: CASSVKGAGAQYF
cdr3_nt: TGTGCCAGCAGCGTAAAAGGGGCAGGTGCCCAGTACTTC

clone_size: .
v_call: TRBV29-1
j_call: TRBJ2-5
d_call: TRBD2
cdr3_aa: CSVEDPGRGQETQYF
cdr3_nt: TGCAGCGTTGAAGATCCGGGGAGGGGCCAAGAGACCCAGTACTTC

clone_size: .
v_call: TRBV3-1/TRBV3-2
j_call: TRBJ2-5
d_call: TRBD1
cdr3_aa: CASSPGTGWETQYF
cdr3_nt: TGTGCCAGCAGCCCCGGGACAGGGTGGGAGACCCAGTACTTC

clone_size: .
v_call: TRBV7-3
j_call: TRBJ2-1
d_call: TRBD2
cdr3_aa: CASSPTPTAGGSYNEQFF
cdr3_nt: TGTGCCAGCAGTCCCACCCCCACCGCGGGAGGATCCTACAATGAGCAGTTCTTC

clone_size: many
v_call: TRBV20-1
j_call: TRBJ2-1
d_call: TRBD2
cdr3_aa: CSAGGNNEQFF
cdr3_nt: TGCAGCGCGGGAGGGAACAATGAGCAGTTCTTC

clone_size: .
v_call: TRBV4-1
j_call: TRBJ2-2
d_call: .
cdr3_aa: CASSQASGLAPNTGELFF
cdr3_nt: TGCGCCAGCAGCCAAGCCTCTGGGCTAGCGCCGAACACCGGGGAGCTGTTTTTT

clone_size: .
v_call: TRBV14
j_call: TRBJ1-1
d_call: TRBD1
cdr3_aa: CASSRTGNTEAFF
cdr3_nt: TGTGCCAGCAGTAGGACAGGGAACACTGAAGCTTTCTTT

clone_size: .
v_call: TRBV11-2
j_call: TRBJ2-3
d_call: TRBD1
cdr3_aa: CASSLKGGPDTQYF
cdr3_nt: TGTGCCAGCAGCTTGAAAGGGGGCCCAGATACGCAGTATTTT

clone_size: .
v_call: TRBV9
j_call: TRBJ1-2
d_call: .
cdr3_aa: CASSGVAGDGYGYTF
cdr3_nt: TGTGCCAGCAGCGGCGTCGCGGGAGACGGCTATGGCTACACCTTC

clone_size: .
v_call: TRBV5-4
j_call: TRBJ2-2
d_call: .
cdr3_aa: CASSFAGSDTGELFF
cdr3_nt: TGTGCCAGCAGCTTTGCGGGGTCGGACACCGGGGAGCTGTTTTTT

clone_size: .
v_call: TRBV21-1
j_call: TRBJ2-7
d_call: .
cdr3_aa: CASSKWWQGNHYEQYF
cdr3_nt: TGTGCCAGCAGCAAATGGTGGCAGGGCAACCACTACGAGCAGTACTTC

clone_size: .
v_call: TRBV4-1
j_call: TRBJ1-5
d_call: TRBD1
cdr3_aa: CASSQLDRFGPQHF
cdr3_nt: TGCGCCAGCAGCCAACTGGACAGGTTCGGTCCCCAGCATTTT

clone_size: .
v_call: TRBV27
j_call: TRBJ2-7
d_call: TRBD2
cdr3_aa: CASSPIYNGRGGPSSYEQYF
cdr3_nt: TGTGCCAGCAGTCCTATATATAACGGACGGGGGGGCCCAAGCTCCTACGAGCAGTACTTC

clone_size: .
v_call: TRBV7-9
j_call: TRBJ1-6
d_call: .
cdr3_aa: CASSSNSPLHF
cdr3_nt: TGTGCCAGCAGCAGCAATTCACCCCTCCACTTT

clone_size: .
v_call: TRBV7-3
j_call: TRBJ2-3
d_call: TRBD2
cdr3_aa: CASSSSGPYTDTQYF
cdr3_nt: TGTGCCAGCAGCTCTAGCGGGCCTTACACAGATACGCAGTATTTT

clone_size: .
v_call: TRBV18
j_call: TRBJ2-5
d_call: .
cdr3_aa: CASSPIADSQETQYF
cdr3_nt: TGTGCCAGCTCACCGATAGCGGACTCTCAAGAGACCCAGTACTTC

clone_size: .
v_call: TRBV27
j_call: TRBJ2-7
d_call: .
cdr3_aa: CASSLVRQSYYEQYF
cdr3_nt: TGTGCCAGCAGTTTAGTAAGACAGAGTTACTACGAGCAGTACTTC

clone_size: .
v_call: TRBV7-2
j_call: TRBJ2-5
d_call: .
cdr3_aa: CASSFASVQTQYF
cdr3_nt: TGTGCCAGCAGCTTCGCTAGCGTACAGACCCAGTACTTC

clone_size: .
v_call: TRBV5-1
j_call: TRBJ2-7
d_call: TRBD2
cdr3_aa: CASSLVSGTYEQYF
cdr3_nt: TGCGCCAGCAGCTTGGTAAGCGGGACCTACGAGCAGTACTTC

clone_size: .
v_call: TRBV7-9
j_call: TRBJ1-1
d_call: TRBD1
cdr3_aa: CASSLGDREYEAFF
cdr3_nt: TGTGCCAGCAGCTTAGGGGACAGGGAATATGAAGCTTTCTTT

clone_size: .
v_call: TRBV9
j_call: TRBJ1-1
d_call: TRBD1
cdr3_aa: CASSVVGDSLNTEAFF
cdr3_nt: TGTGCCAGCAGCGTAGTGGGGGACAGCCTGAACACTGAAGCTTTCTTT

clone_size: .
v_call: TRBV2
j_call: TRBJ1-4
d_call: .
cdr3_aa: CASREGRVGEKLFF
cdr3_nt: TGTGCCAGCCGAGAAGGGAGGGTCGGTGAAAAACTGTTTTTT

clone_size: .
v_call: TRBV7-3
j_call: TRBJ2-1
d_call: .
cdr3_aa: CASSEFSGHSYNEQFF
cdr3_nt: TGTGCCAGCAGCGAATTCAGCGGTCACTCCTACAATGAGCAGTTCTTC

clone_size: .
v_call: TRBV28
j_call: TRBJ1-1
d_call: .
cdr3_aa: CASSFFVMNTEAFF
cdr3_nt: TGTGCCAGCAGTTTTTTTGTCATGAACACTGAAGCTTTCTTT

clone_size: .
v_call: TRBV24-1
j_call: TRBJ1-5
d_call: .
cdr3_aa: CATSDRVNQPQHF
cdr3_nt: TGTGCCACCAGTGATCGAGTAAATCAGCCCCAGCATTTT

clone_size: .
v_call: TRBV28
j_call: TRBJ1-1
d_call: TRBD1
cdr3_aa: CASSFVTGGTEAFF
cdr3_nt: TGTGCCAGCAGTTTCGTTACAGGGGGCACTGAAGCTTTCTTT

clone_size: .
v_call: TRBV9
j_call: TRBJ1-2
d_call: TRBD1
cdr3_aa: CASSTRTGSEPGYTF
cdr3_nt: TGTGCCAGCAGCACCCGGACAGGGTCAGAACCTGGCTACACCTTC

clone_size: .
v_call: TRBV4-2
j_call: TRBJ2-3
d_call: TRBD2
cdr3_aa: CASSQVLGGRVTDTQYF
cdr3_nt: TGTGCCAGCAGCCAAGTTCTCGGCGGGAGGGTAACAGATACGCAGTATTTT

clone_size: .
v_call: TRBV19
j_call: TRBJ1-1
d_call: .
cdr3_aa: CASSMGRNTEAFF
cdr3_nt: TGTGCCAGTAGTATGGGCAGGAACACTGAAGCTTTCTTT

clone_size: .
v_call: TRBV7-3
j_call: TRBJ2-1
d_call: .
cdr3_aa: CASSSTRNEQFF
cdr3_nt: TGTGCCAGCAGCTCAACCCGGAATGAGCAGTTCTTC

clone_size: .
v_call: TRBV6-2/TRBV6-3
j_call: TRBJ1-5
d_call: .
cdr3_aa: CASSPRWGRNQPQHF
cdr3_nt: TGTGCCAGCAGTCCAAGGTGGGGCCGAAATCAGCCCCAGCATTTT

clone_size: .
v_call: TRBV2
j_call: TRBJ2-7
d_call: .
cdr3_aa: CASKEGSYEQYF
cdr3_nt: TGTGCCAGCAAGGAGGGTAGCTACGAGCAGTACTTC